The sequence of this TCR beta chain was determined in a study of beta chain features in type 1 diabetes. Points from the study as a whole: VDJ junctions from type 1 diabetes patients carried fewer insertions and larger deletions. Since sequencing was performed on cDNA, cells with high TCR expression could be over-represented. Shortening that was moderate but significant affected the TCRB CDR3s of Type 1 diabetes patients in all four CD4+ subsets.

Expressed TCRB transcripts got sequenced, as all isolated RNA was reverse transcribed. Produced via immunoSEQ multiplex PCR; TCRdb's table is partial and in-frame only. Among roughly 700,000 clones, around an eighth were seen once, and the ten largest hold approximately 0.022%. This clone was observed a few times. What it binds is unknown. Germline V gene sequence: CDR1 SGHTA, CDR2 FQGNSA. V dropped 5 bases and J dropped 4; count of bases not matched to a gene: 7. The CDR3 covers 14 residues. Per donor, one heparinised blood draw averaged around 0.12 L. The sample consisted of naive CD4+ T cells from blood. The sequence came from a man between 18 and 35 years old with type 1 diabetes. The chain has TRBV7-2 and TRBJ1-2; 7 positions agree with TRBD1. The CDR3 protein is CASSADRVLYGYTF. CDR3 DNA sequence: TGTGCCAGCAGCGCAGACAGGGTACTCTATGGCTACACCTTC.